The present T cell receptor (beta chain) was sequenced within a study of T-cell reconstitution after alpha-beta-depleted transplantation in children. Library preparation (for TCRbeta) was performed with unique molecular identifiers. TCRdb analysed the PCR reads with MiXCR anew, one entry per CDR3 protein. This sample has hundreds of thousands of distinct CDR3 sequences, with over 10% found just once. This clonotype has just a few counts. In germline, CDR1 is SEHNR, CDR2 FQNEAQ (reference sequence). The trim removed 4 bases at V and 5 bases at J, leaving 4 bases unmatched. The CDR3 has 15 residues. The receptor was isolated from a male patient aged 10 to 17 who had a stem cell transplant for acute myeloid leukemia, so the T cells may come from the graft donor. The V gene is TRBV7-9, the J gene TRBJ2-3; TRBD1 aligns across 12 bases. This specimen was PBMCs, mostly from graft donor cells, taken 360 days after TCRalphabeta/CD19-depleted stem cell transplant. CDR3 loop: CASSYRDRGRDTQYF. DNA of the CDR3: TGTGCCAGCAGCTACCGGGACAGGGGGCGAGATACGCAGTATTTT. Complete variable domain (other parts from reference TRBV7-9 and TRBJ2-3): DTGVSQNPRHKITKRGQNVTFRCDPISEHNRLYWYRQTLGQGPEFLTYFQNEAQLEKSRLLSDRFSAERPKGSFSTLEIQRTEQGDSAMYLCASSYRDRGRDTQYFGPGTRLTVL.